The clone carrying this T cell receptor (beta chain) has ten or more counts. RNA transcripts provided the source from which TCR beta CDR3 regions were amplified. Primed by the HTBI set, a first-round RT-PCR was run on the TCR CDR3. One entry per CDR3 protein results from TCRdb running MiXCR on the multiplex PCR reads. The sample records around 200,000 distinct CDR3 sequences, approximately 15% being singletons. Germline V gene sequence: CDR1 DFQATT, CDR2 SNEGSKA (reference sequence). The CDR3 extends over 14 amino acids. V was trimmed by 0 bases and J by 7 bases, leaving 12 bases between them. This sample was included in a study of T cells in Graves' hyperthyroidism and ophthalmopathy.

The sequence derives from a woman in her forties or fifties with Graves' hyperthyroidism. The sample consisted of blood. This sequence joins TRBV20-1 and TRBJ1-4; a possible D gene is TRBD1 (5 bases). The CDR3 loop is CSAREGLSGEKLFF. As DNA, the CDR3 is TGCAGTGCTAGAGAGGGGCTTTCCGGTGAAAAACTGTTTTTT.